The T cell receptor beta chain described here comes from a study of blood T cell repertoires in COVID-19. At the level of the study: PBMCs, B-cell-depleted T cells, or T cells provided the cDNA or gDNA that made up the material.

The CDR3 sequence is 13 residues long. Germline CDR1 reads MNHEY; CDR2 reads SMNVEV (reference sequence). Trimming removed 5 bases from V and 6 bases from J, with 14 bases in between. Clones were read by immunoSEQ multiplex PCR, and TCRdb kept only the in-frame ones, dropping some. This table has over 300,000 clones, about 90% appearing once. The chain joins TRBV27 to TRBJ2-7, with D possibly matching TRBD1 (6 bases). Sequenced: peripheral blood. The source is a man between 35 and 55 years old with acute or convalescent COVID-19. In DNA form, the CDR3 reads TGTGCCAGCAGTGGGTTGGGGGCCCTCGAGCAGTACTTC. This gives the protein CASSGLGALEQYF.